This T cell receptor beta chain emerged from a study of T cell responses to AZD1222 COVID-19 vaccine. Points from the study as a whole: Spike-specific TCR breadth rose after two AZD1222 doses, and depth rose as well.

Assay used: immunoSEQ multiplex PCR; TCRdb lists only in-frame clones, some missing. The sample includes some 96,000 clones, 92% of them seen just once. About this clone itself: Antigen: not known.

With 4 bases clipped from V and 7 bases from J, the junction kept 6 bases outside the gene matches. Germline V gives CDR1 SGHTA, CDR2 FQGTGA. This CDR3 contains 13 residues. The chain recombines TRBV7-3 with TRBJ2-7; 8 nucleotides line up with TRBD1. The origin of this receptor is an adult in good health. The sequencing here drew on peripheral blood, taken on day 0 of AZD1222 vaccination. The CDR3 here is CASSSGQGREQYF. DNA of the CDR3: TGTGCCAGCAGCTCCGGACAGGGAAGAGAGCAGTACTTC.